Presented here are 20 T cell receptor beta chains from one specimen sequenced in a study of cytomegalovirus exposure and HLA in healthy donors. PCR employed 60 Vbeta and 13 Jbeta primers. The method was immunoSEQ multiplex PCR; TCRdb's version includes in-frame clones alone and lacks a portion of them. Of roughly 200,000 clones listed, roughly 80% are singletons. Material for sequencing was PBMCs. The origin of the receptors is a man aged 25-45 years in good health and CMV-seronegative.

CDR3 DNA: TGTGCCAGCAGTTTATACCCCCGGGGAAGCACAGATACGCAGTATTTT. Translated, it gives CASSLYPRGSTDTQYF. This chain links TRBV27 with TRBJ2-3, with D tentatively TRBD2 (5 bases). CDR3 size: 16 residues. Between the trimmed V and J ends, which lost 1 base and 0 bases, there was a span of 11 bases. Germline V gene data show CDR1 as MNHEY and CDR2 as SMNVEV (reference sequence).

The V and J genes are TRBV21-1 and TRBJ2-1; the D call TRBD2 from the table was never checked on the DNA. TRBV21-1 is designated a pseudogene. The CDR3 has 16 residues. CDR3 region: CASRLDSHSGHNEQFF. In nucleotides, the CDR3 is TGTGCCAGCAGACTGGACTCCCACTCTGGTCACAATGAGCAGTTCTTC.

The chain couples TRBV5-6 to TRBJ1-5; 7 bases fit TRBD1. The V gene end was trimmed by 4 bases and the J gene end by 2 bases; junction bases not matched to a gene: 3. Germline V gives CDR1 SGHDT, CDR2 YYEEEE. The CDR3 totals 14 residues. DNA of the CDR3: TGTGCCAGCAGCCCTACAGGGGGCAATCAGCCCCAGCATTTT. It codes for CASSPTGGNQPQHF. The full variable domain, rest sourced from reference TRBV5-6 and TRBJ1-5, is DAGVTQSPTHLIKTRGQQVTLRCSPKSGHDTVSWYQQALGQGPQFIFQYYEEEERQRGNFPDRFSGHQFPNYSSELNVNALLLGDSALYLCASSPTGGNQPQHFGDGTRLSIL.

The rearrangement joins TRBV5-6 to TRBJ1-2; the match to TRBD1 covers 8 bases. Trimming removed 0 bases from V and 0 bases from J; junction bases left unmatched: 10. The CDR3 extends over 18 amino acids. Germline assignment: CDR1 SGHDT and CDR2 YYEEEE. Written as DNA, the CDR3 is TGTGCCAGCAGCTTGGACAGGGGGATATCAAGGGCTAACTATGGCTACACCTTC. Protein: CASSLDRGISRANYGYTF.

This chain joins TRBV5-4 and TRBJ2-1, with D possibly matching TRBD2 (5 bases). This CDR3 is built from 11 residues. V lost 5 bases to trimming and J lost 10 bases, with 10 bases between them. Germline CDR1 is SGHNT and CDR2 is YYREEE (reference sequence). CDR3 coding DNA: TGTGCCAGCAGTCGCGAGGGAGAGCAGTTCTTC. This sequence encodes CASSREGEQFF.

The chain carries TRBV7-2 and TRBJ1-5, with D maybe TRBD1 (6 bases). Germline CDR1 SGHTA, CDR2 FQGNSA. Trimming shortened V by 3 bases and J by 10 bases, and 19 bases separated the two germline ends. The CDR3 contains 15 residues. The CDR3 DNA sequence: TGTGCCAGCAGCTTGGACAGTGAGGTAATAGGACCCCAGCATTTT. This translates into CASSLDSEVIGPQHF.

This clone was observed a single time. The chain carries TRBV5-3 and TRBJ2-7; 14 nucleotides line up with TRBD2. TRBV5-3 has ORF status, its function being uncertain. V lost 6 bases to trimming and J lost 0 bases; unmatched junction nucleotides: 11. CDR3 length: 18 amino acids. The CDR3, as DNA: TGTGCCAGAACCCAAGGACTAGCGGGGGGCTCGAGCTCCTACGAGCAGTACTTC. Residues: CARTQGLAGGSSSYEQYF.

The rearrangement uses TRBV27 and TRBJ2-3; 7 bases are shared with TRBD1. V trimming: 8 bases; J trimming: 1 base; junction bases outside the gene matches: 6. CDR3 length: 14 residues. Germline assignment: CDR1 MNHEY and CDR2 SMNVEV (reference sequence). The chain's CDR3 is CASSPTGGTDTQYF. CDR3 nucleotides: TGTGCCAGCTCACCCACAGGGGGCACAGATACGCAGTATTTT.

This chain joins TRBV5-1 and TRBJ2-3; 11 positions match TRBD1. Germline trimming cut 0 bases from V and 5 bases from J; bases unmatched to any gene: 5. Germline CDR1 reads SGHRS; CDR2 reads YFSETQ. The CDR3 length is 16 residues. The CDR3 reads CASSLVLGQGEDTQYF. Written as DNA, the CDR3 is TGCGCCAGCAGCTTGGTCCTGGGACAGGGGGAAGATACGCAGTATTTT.

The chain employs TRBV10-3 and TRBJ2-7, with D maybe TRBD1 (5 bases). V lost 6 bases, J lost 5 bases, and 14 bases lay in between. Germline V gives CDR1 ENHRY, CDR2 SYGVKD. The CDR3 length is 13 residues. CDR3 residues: CAIRDTLGNEQYF. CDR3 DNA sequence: TGTGCCATCAGGGACACCTTAGGGAACGAGCAGTACTTC.

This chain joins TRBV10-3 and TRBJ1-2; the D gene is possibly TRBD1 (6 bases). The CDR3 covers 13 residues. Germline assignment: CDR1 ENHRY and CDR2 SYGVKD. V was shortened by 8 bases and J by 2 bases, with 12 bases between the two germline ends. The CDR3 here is CAIGDILNYGYTF. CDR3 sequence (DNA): TGTGCCATCGGGGACATCTTAAACTATGGCTACACCTTC.

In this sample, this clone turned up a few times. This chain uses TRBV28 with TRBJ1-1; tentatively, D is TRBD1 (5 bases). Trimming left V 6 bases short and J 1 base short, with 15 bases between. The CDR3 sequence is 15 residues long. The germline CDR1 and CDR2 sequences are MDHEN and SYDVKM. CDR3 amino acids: CASSPRMGPNTEAFF. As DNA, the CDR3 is TGTGCCAGCAGCCCACGGATGGGGCCGAACACTGAAGCTTTCTTT.

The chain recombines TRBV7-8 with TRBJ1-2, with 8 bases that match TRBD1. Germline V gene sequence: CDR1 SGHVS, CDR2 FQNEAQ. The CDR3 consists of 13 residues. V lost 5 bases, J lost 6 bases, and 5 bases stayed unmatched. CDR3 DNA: TGTGCCAGCAGCCCGGACAGGGCCCATGGCTACACCTTC. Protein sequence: CASSPDRAHGYTF. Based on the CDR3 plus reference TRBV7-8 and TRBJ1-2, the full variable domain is GAGVSQSPRYKVAKRGQDVALRCDPISGHVSLFWYQQALGQGPEFLTYFQNEAQLDKSGLPSDRFFAERPEGSVSTLKIQRTQQEDSAVYLCASSPDRAHGYTFGSGTRLTVV.

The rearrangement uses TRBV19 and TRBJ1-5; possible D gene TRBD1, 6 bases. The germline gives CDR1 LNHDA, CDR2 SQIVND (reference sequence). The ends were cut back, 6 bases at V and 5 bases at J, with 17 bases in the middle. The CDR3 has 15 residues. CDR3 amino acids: CASRIVGGRDQPQHF. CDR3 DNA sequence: TGTGCCAGTAGGATCGTCGGGGGGCGGGATCAGCCCCAGCATTTT.

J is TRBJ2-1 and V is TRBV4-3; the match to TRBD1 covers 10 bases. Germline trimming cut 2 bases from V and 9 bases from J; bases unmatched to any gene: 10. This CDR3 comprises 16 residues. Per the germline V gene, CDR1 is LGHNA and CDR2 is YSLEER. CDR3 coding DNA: TGCGCCAGCAGCCAATCCGGGACAGGGGTTCGAGGTGAGCAGTTCTTC. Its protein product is CASSQSGTGVRGEQFF.

Here the CDR3 reads CASSPTGRSPLHF. In nucleotides, the CDR3 is TGTGCCAGCAGTCCAACAGGCCGGTCACCCCTCCACTTT. This sequence joins TRBV28 and TRBJ1-6; weak D call: TRBD1 (5 bases). The germline gives CDR1 MDHEN, CDR2 SYDVKM. Trimming shortened V by 5 bases and J by 10 bases, and 12 bases separated the two germline ends. The CDR3 spans 13 residues.

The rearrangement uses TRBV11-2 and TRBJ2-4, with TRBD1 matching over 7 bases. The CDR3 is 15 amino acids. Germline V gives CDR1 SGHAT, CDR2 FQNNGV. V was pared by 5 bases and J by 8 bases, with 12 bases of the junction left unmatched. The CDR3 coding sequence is TGTGCCAGCAGCCAGACGAGGACAGGAGGTGACATTCAGTACTTC. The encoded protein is CASSQTRTGGDIQYF.

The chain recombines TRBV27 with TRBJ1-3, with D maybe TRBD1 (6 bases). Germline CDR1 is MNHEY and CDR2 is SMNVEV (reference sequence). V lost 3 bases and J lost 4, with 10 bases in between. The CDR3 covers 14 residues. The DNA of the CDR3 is TGTGCCAGCAGTTTGGTGGGGGCCGGAAACACCATATATTTT. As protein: CASSLVGAGNTIYF.

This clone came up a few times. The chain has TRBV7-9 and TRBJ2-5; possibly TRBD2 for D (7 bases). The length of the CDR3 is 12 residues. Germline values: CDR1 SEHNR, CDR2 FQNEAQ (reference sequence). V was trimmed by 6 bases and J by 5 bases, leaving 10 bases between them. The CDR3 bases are TGTGCCAGCAGGCGGGGGCCGGAGACCCAGTACTTC. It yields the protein CASRRGPETQYF.

DNA of the CDR3: TGTGCCAGCAGTTCGGGACAGGGGGTTGGCGAGCAGTACTTC. It specifies CASSSGQGVGEQYF. The genes are TRBV27 and TRBJ2-7; 11 bases align to TRBD1. Germline CDR1 and CDR2: MNHEY and SMNVEV (reference sequence). There are 14 residues in the CDR3. V shed 4 bases and J 6 bases; nucleotides not matched to a gene: 5.